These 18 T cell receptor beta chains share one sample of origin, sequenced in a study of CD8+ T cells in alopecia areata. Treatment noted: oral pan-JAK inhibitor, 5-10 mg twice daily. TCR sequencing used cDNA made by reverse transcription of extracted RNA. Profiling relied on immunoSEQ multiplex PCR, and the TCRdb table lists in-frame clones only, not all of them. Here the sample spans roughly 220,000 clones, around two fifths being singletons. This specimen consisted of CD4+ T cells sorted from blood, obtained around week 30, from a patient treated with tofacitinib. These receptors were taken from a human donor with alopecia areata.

The CDR3 protein is CASSRTYRMTEAFF. CDR3 DNA sequence: TGTGCCAGCAGTCGGACATACAGGATGACTGAAGCTTTCTTT. The chain combines TRBV6-5 with TRBJ1-1; D possibly corresponds to TRBD1 (5 bases). V was trimmed by 5 bases and J by 5 bases, leaving 15 bases between them. This CDR3 contains 14 residues. The germline V gene encodes CDR1 MNHEY and CDR2 SVGAGI.

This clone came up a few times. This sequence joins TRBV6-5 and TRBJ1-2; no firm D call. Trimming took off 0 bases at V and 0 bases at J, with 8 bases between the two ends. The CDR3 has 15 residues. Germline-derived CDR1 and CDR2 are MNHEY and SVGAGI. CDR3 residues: CASSYSPNSNYGYTF. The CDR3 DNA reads TGTGCCAGCAGTTACTCACCGAACTCTAACTATGGCTACACCTTC.

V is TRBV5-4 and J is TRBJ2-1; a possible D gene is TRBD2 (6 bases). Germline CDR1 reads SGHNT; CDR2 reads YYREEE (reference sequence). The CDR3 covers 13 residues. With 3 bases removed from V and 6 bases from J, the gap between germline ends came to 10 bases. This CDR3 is CASSSPGLNEQFF. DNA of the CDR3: TGTGCCAGCAGCTCGCCGGGACTCAATGAGCAGTTCTTC. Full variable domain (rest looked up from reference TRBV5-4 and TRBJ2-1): ETGVTQSPTHLIKTRGQQVTLRCSSQSGHNTVSWYQQALGQGPQFIFQYYREEENGRGNFPPRFSGLQFPNYSSELNVNALELDDSALYLCASSSPGLNEQFFGPGTRLTVL.

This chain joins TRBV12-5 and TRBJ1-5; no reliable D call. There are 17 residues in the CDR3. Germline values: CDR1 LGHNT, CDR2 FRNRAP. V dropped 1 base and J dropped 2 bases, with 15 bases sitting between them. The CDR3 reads CASGLAPPGWGNQPQHF. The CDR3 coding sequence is TGTGCTAGTGGTTTGGCCCCCCCCGGATGGGGCAATCAGCCCCAGCATTTT.

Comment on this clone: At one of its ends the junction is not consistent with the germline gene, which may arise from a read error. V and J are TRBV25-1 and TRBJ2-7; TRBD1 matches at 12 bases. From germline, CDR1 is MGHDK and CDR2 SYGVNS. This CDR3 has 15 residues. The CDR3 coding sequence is TGTGCCAGCAGTGAAGGGACAGGGGGCTCCCACGAGCAGTACTTC. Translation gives CASSEGTGGSHEQYF.

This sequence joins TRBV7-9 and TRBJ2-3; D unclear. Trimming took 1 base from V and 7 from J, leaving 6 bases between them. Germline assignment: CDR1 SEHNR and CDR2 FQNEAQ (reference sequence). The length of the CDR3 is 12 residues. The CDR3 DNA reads TGTGCCAGCAGCTTAGTCGCCAATACGCAGTATTTT. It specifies CASSLVANTQYF. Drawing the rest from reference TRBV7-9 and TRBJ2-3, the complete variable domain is DTGVSQNPRHKITKRGQNVTFRCDPISEHNRLYWYRQTLGQGPEFLTYFQNEAQLEKSRLLSDRFSAERPKGSFSTLEIQRTEQGDSAMYLCASSLVANTQYFGPGTRLTVL.

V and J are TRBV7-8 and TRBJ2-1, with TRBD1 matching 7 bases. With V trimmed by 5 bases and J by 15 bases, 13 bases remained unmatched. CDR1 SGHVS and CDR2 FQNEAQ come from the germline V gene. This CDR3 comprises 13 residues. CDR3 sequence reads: CASSPSTGTAPFF. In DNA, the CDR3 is TGTGCCAGCAGCCCGTCAACCGGGACAGCGCCGTTCTTC.

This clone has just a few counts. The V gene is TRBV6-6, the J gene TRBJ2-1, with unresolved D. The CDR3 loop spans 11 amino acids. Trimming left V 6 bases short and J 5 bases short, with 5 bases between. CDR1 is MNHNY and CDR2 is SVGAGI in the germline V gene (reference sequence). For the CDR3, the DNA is TGTGCCAGCAGGACAAACAATGAGCAGTTCTTC. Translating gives CASRTNNEQFF.

CDR3 protein: CASSLSALAKNIQYF. The CDR3 DNA reads TGTGCCAGCAGTTTATCGGCGCTAGCCAAAAACATTCAGTACTTC. The rearrangement uses TRBV27 and TRBJ2-4; D not resolved. In germline, CDR1 is MNHEY, CDR2 SMNVEV (reference sequence). V shed 0 bases and J shed 0 bases, with 6 bases lying between them. The CDR3 covers 15 residues.

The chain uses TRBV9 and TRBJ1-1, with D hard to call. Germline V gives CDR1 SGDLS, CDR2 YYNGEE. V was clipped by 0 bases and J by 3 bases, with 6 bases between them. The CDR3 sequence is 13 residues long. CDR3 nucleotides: TGTGCCAGCAGCGTAGCTATGGACACTGAAGCTTTCTTT. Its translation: CASSVAMDTEAFF.

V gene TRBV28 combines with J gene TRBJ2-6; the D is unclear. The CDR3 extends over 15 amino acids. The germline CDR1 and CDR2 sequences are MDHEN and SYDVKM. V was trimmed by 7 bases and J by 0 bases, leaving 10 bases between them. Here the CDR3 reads CASKKTGSGANVLTF. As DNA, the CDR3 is TGTGCCAGCAAAAAAACGGGCTCTGGGGCCAACGTCCTGACTTTC.

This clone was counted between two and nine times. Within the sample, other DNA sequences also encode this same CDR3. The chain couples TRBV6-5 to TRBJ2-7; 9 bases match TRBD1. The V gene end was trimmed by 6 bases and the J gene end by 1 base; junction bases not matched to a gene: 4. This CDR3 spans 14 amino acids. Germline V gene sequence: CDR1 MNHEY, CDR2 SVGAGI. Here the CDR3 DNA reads TGTGCCAGCAGGCCTGGACAGGGGTCCTACGAGCAGTACTTC. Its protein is CASRPGQGSYEQYF.

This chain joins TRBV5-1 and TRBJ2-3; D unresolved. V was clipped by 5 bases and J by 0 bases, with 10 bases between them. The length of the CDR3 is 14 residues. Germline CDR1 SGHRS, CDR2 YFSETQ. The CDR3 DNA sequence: TGCGCCAGCAGATCTGTGCTGAGCACAGATACGCAGTATTTT. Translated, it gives CASRSVLSTDTQYF.

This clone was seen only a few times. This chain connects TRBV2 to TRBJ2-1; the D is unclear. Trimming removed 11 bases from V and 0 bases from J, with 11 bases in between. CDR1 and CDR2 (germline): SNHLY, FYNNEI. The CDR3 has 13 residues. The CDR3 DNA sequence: TGTGCCGCGACCGCGAGCTCCTACAATGAGCAGTTCTTC. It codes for CAATASSYNEQFF.

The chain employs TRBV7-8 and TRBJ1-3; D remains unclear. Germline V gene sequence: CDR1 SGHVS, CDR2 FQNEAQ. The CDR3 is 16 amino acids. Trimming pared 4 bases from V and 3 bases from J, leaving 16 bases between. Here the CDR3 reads CASSSASSGVGNTIYF. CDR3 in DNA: TGTGCCAGCAGCTCCGCCTCTTCTGGGGTTGGAAACACCATATATTTT.

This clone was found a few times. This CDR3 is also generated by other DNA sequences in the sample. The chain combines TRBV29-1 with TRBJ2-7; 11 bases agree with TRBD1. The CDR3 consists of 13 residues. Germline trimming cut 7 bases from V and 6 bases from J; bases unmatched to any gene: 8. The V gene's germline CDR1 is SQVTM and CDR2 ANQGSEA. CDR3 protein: CSAGTGTGGEQYF. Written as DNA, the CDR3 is TGCAGCGCGGGCACCGGGACAGGGGGCGAGCAGTACTTC.

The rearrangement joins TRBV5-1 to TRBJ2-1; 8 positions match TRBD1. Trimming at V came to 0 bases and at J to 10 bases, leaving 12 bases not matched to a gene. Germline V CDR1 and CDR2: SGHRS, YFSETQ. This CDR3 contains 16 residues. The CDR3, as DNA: TGCGCCAGCAGCTTGGGACAGGGGAGGCAACCTGGGGAGCAGTTCTTC. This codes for CASSLGQGRQPGEQFF.

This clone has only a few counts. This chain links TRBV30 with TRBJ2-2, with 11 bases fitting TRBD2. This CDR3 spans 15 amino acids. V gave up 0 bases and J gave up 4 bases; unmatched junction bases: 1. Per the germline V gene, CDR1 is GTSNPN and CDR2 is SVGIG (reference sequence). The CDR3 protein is CAWSVLAGVTGELFF. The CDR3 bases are TGTGCCTGGAGTGTACTAGCGGGGGTCACCGGGGAGCTGTTTTTT.